This is a list of T cell receptor beta chains from one sample in a study of shared clonotypes between healthy human individuals. TCRdb keeps only in-frame clones here, not all; method: immunoSEQ multiplex PCR. The sample yields just over 2,000,000 clones, over 85% seen once. Source material: naive CD8+ T cells sorted from blood. Receptors were obtained from a man younger than 30 in good health. Each CDR3 is given with its conserved first and last residue. Fields, in order: J gene, V gene, clone size, D gene, CDR3 DNA, CDR3 protein. The D gene is left open where the match is weak. Rows give clone size only sometimes, using once, few, many, or a class for an expanded clone.

TRBJ1-4	TRBV5-1	-	-	TGCGCCAGCAGCTTGGACCGCCTGTTTTTT	CASSLDRLFF
TRBJ2-7	TRBV5-4	-	TRBD1	TGTGCCAGCTCCCCCAGGGGGTCTAACCCCTCCTACGAGCAGTACTTC	CASSPRGSNPSYEQYF
TRBJ1-4	TRBV6-1	-	-	TGTGCCAGCAGTGAAGCGGAGGATTTTGAAAAACTGTTTTTT	CASSEAEDFEKLFF
TRBJ1-5	TRBV7-9	-	-	TGTGCCAGCAGCTTGGGGTTCGGCAATCAGCCCCAGCATTTT	CASSLGFGNQPQHF
TRBJ2-7	TRBV4-1	-	TRBD2	TGCGCCAGCAGCCAAGATTTGCTAGCGGGTGAGCAGTACTTC	CASSQDLLAGEQYF
TRBJ2-4	TRBV6-5	-	-	TGTGCCAGCAGTACAGGGTTAGCCAAAAACATTCAGTACTTC	CASSTGLAKNIQYF
TRBJ2-3	TRBV7-9	once	-	TGTGCCAGCAGCTTGGAACGGGGAGCGGGTGAGGGGGCAGATACGCAGTATTTT	CASSLERGAGEGADTQYF
TRBJ1-6	TRBV2	few	-	TGTGCCAGCAGTGGGACGAATTCACCCCTCCACTTT	CASSGTNSPLHF
TRBJ1-2	TRBV11-2	-	-	TGTGCCAGCAGCTCGACGGCTAACTATGGCTACACCTTC	CASSSTANYGYTF
TRBJ2-5	TRBV19	-	-	TGTGCCAGTAGTATAGATTTTTACCAAGAGACCCAGTACTTC	CASSIDFYQETQYF
TRBJ2-7	TRBV7-9	-	-	TGTGCCAGCAGCTTCGGATACCACGGGGCCCCCCTGCCCTACGAGCAGTACTTC	CASSFGYHGAPLPYEQYF
TRBJ1-1	TRBV27	-	-	TGTGCCAGCAGTTTTGGGACGAACACTGAAGCTTTCTTT	CASSFGTNTEAFF
TRBJ1-1	TRBV28	-	-	TGTGCCAGCGGACTGAGAAGTTGGAGGGGGGACACTGAAGCTTTCTTT	CASGLRSWRGDTEAFF
TRBJ2-2	TRBV6-6	-	TRBD2	TGTGCCAGCAGTTACTCGGCGGGAGAGGGCACCGGGGAGCTGTTTTTT	CASSYSAGEGTGELFF
TRBJ1-5	TRBV7-9	-	-	TGTGCCAGCAGCTTGGGAGGGGAGCCCCAGCATTTT	CASSLGGEPQHF
TRBJ1-1	TRBV15	-	-	TGTGCCACCAGCCCCGACACCGACCTCTACTTT	CATSPDTDLYF
TRBJ2-7	TRBV5-6	-	-	TGTGCCAGCAGCACTGATCACGACTACGAGCAGTACTTC	CASSTDHDYEQYF
TRBJ1-6	TRBV19	-	-	TGTGCCAGTAGTATACGGGACAATCCCCCCCGGGGGAGACCCCTCCACTTT	CASSIRDNPPRGRPLHF
TRBJ2-1	TRBV9	once	-	TGTGCCAGCAGCGTAGATCCGGGCGCGGTGTACAATGAGCAGTTCTTC	CASSVDPGAVYNEQFF
TRBJ2-7	TRBV6-5	-	-	TGTGCCAGCAGTTACTCGGCGGAGCTAGCTTACGAGCAGTACTTC	CASSYSAELAYEQYF
TRBJ2-7	TRBV2	-	TRBD2	TGTGCCAGCAGTGAGTGGCGGGGGGCATCCTACGAGCAGTACTTC	CASSEWRGASYEQYF
TRBJ2-7	TRBV6-5	once	-	TGTGCCAGCAGTTACGGGCAGGGTGGAACTTACGAGCAGTACTTC	CASSYGQGGTYEQYF
TRBJ2-7	TRBV28	-	TRBD2	TGTGCCAGCAGTTTTAGCGGGGGGGCGGGCGAGCAGTACTTC	CASSFSGGAGEQYF
TRBJ2-7	TRBV4-3	once	-	TGCGCCAGCAGCCCAGCAAGAGGGTACGAGCAGTACTTC	CASSPARGYEQYF
TRBJ1-2	TRBV9	-	-	TGTGCCAGCAGCGCCTCGACTGACAACTATGGCTACACCTTC	CASSASTDNYGYTF
TRBJ2-7	TRBV10-3	-	TRBD2	TGTGCCATCAGCAGTAGTGAGCGGGATAGCTCCTACGAGCAGTACTTC	CAISSSERDSSYEQYF
TRBJ2-7	TRBV7-5	-	-	TGTGCCAGAAGCTTAGAACGTAGCGGGAGGTTGTCCTACGAGCAGTACTTC	CARSLERSGRLSYEQYF
TRBJ1-3	TRBV11-2	-	-	TGTGCCAGCAGCTTAACGCCGGGGGGTGGAAACACCATATATTTT	CASSLTPGGGNTIYF
TRBJ1-3	TRBV11-2	-	-	TGTGCCAGCAGCTTAGATTTCCCGCCGGGCGACTCTGGAAACACCATATATTTT	CASSLDFPPGDSGNTIYF
TRBJ2-7	TRBV5-1	-	TRBD1	TGCGCCAGGCCCGGGACAGGGACCTACGAGCAGTACTTC	CARPGTGTYEQYF
TRBJ1-1	TRBV18	-	-	TGTGCCAGCTCACCTGCCGGGACGGTACACACTGAAGCTTTCTTT	CASSPAGTVHTEAFF
TRBJ2-1	TRBV29-1	-	-	TGCAGCGTTGGAACGACGCCCTACAATGAGCAGTTCTTC	CSVGTTPYNEQFF
TRBJ2-2	TRBV11-2	-	-	TGTGCCAGCAGGAGTGGTTCCGGGGAGCTGTTTTTT	CASRSGSGELFF
TRBJ1-1	TRBV6-5	-	TRBD1	TGTGCCAGCAGTTACGGGTCAGGGGGTGAAGCTTTCTTT	CASSYGSGGEAFF
TRBJ2-7	TRBV6-5	once	-	TGTGCCAGCCGCTACCTAGGATCAAGCTACGAGCAGTACTTC	CASRYLGSSYEQYF
TRBJ1-3	TRBV30	-	-	TGTGCCTGGCAGATTGACAGAGGAAACACCATATATTTT	CAWQIDRGNTIYF
TRBJ2-7	TRBV5-5	-	-	TGTGCCAGCAGCTTGTGGGAGATGAGCTCCTACGAGCAGTACTTC	CASSLWEMSSYEQYF
TRBJ2-1	TRBV7-2	-	-	TGTGCCAGCAGCTTAGGGAGCTCCTACAATGAGCAGTTCTTC	CASSLGSSYNEQFF
TRBJ2-1	TRBV19	-	-	TGTGCCAGTAGTATAGTCTCCGGCCAGTACAATGAGCAGTTCTTC	CASSIVSGQYNEQFF
TRBJ2-7	TRBV7-3	-	-	TGTGCCAGCAGCGCCAATCGAGAAGGACCGCACTCCTACGAGCAGTACTTC	CASSANREGPHSYEQYF
TRBJ2-1	TRBV2	-	TRBD2	TGTGCCAGCAGTGAAGTCGGGGGGGCTGTCTACAATGAGCAGTTCTTC	CASSEVGGAVYNEQFF
TRBJ2-4	TRBV6-5	-	TRBD2	TGTGCCAGCAGTTCCATAGCGGGAGCACCCAACATTCAGTACTTC	CASSSIAGAPNIQYF
TRBJ2-7	TRBV4-1	-	-	TGCGCCAGCAGCCAAGTGGCGGCTGCCCCCTCCTACGAGCAGTACTTC	CASSQVAAAPSYEQYF
TRBJ2-7	TRBV28	-	-	TGTGCCAGCAGTTTACGGCCAATAGCATACGAGCAGTACTTC	CASSLRPIAYEQYF
TRBJ2-7	TRBV7-2	-	-	TGTGCCAGCAGCTTAGATCGAGAGGAAGAGTCCTACGAGCAGTACTTC	CASSLDREEESYEQYF
TRBJ1-2	TRBV4-1	-	TRBD1	TGCGCCAGCAGCCAAGTGACAGGGGCCTATGGCTACACCTTC	CASSQVTGAYGYTF
TRBJ1-2	TRBV15	-	-	TGTGCCACCAGCAGAGATGGTGGTAACTATGGCTACACCTTC	CATSRDGGNYGYTF
TRBJ2-1	TRBV7-9	-	TRBD2	TGTGCCAGCAGCTCAACAACGGGACTAGCGGGCATCGAGCAGTTCTTC	CASSSTTGLAGIEQFF
TRBJ2-7	TRBV9	-	-	TGTGCCAGCAGCGTAGACGGGAGAGGCCACGAGCAGTACTTC	CASSVDGRGHEQYF
TRBJ2-3	TRBV7-9	-	-	TGTGCCAGCAGCTTACCACCCGGCGGCACAGATACGCAGTATTTT	CASSLPPGGTDTQYF
TRBJ2-6	TRBV29-1	-	-	TGCAGCGTAGCTACATCGTCTGGGGCCAACGTCCTGACTTTC	CSVATSSGANVLTF